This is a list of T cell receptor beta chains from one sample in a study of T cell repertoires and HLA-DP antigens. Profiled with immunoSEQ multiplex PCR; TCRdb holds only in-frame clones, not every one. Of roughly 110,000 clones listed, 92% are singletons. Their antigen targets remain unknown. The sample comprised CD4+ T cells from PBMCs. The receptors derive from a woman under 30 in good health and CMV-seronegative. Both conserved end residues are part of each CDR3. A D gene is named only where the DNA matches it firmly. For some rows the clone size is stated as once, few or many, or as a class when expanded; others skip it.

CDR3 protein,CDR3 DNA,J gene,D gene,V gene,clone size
CASSLGGSGANVLTF,TGTGCCAGCAGCTTAGGAGGCTCTGGGGCCAACGTCCTGACTTTC,TRBJ2-6,.,TRBV11-3,.
CAWSATGLGGSPLHF,TGTGCCTGGAGTGCCACGGGACTAGGGGGTTCACCCCTCCACTTT,TRBJ1-6,.,TRBV30,once
CASIQGGYNEQFF,TGTGCCAGCATCCAGGGGGGTTACAATGAGCAGTTCTTC,TRBJ2-1,.,TRBV2,.
CASSPLQGNQPQHF,TGTGCCAGCTCACCACTACAGGGCAATCAGCCCCAGCATTTT,TRBJ1-5,.,TRBV18,.
CASGRLGRSSYNEQFF,TGTGCCAGCGGGAGACTAGGCCGGAGCTCCTACAATGAGCAGTTCTTC,TRBJ2-1,.,TRBV27,once
CASNRQGKMGELFF,TGTGCCAGTAATCGGCAGGGAAAGATGGGGGAGCTGTTTTTT,TRBJ2-2,.,TRBV19,.
CASSLTTGTEAFF,TGTGCCAGCAGCTTAACCACAGGGACTGAAGCTTTCTTT,TRBJ1-1,.,TRBV7-3,.
CASRSGLPSGHSYEQYF,TGTGCCAGCAGATCGGGACTCCCGTCTGGGCACTCCTACGAGCAGTACTTC,TRBJ2-7,.,TRBV11-2,.
CASRLPDRNIQYF,TGTGCCAGCAGGTTACCAGACAGGAACATTCAGTACTTC,TRBJ2-4,.,TRBV28,.
CASSLDRRGRITDTQYF,TGTGCCAGCAGCTTAGATCGGCGCGGGAGAATAACAGATACGCAGTATTTT,TRBJ2-3,TRBD2,TRBV11-2,.
CASKMLSGNTIYF,TGTGCCAGCAAAATGCTCTCTGGAAACACCATATATTTT,TRBJ1-3,.,TRBV6-5,.
CSVVTGAKREQYF,TGCAGCGTTGTGACGGGGGCGAAACGCGAGCAGTACTTC,TRBJ2-7,.,TRBV29-1,.
CASSSSGRYTGELFF,TGTGCCAGCAGCTCTAGCGGGAGGTACACCGGGGAGCTGTTTTTT,TRBJ2-2,TRBD2,TRBV5-6,.
CASSSLTSSYNSPLHF,TGTGCCAGCAGCTCTCTGACTAGCTCCTATAATTCACCCCTCCACTTT,TRBJ1-6,.,TRBV7-9,.
CASSLGRDKPQHF,TGTGCCAGCAGCTTAGGCAGGGACAAACCCCAGCATTTT,TRBJ1-5,.,TRBV13,.
CASSFRTGGEKLFF,TGTGCCAGCAGTTTCCGGACCGGGGGCGAAAAACTGTTTTTT,TRBJ1-4,.,TRBV27,.
CASSLRQDQETQYF,TGTGCCAGCAGCTTAAGACAGGACCAAGAGACCCAGTACTTC,TRBJ2-5,.,TRBV11-2,.
CASSTRDRLFGYTF,TGTGCCAGCAGTACCCGGGACAGGTTATTTGGCTACACCTTC,TRBJ1-2,TRBD1,TRBV6-6,.
CASSLREGIYGYTF,TGCGCCAGCAGCTTACGGGAGGGGATCTATGGCTACACCTTC,TRBJ1-2,.,TRBV5-1,.
CASSRDLSGNTIYF,TGTGCCAGCAGCCGGGACCTCTCTGGAAACACCATATATTTT,TRBJ1-3,.,TRBV6-6,.
CATSNRGLGPNTEAFF,TGTGCCACCAGCAACAGGGGCCTAGGCCCGAACACTGAAGCTTTCTTT,TRBJ1-1,TRBD1,TRBV15,once
CASSIVRQANTGELFF,TGTGCCAGTAGTATAGTCCGGCAGGCGAACACCGGGGAGCTGTTTTTT,TRBJ2-2,.,TRBV19,.
CAWTRGWGDGYTF,TGTGCCTGGACTCGGGGGTGGGGTGATGGCTACACCTTC,TRBJ1-2,.,TRBV30,.
CASSSGGQGPRGEQYF,TGTGCCAGCAGCTCTGGAGGACAGGGCCCAAGGGGCGAGCAGTACTTC,TRBJ2-7,TRBD1,TRBV7-9,.
CASSQDLPLTKNIQYF,TGTGCCAGCAGCCAAGATCTTCCCCTGACCAAAAACATTCAGTACTTC,TRBJ2-4,.,TRBV4-2,.
CASSSKGRAEAFF,TGTGCCAGCAGCTCAAAGGGACGGGCTGAAGCTTTCTTT,TRBJ1-1,.,TRBV28,.
CASSLGDKPYEQYF,TGTGCCAGCAGCTTAGGGGACAAACCCTACGAGCAGTACTTC,TRBJ2-7,.,TRBV7-6,.
CASSSPPGAGEKLFF,TGTGCCAGCAGTTCCCCCCCCGGGGCTGGAGAAAAACTGTTTTTT,TRBJ1-4,.,TRBV28,.
CASYGAGSSTDTQYF,TGTGCCAGCTATGGGGCAGGTTCTAGCACAGATACGCAGTATTTT,TRBJ2-3,.,TRBV28,once
CSVTNGNTEAFF,TGCAGCGTGACCAACGGGAACACTGAAGCTTTCTTT,TRBJ1-1,.,TRBV29-1,.
CASSLGRKIAGGSYNEQFF,TGTGCCAGCAGCTTAGGACGTAAAATTGCGGGGGGCTCCTACAATGAGCAGTTCTTC,TRBJ2-1,TRBD2,TRBV7-8,many
CASSQASLGGRNSPLHF,TGCGCCAGCAGCCAAGCCTCCTTAGGTGGGAGAAATTCACCCCTCCACTTT,TRBJ1-6,.,TRBV4-1,once
CASSLKGLAVSTEAFF,TGTGCCAGCAGCTTAAAAGGGCTGGCGGTGAGCACTGAAGCTTTCTTT,TRBJ1-1,.,TRBV7-9,few
CASSWTGRFAEAFF,TGTGCCAGCAGCTGGACGGGTCGTTTCGCTGAAGCTTTCTTT,TRBJ1-1,.,TRBV7-3,.
CASSWLTSAQETQYF,TGCGCCAGCAGCTGGTTGACTTCTGCCCAAGAGACCCAGTACTTC,TRBJ2-5,.,TRBV5-1,.
CASSGRGVPFTGELFF,TGTGCCAGCAGTGGCCGCGGGGTACCTTTCACCGGGGAGCTGTTTTTT,TRBJ2-2,.,TRBV6-1,.
CASGRPTGGYTF,TGTGCCAGCGGGAGGCCCACGGGCGGCTACACCTTC,TRBJ1-2,.,TRBV6-5,few
CASSQTIGAAHEQFF,TGTGCCAGCAGCCAGACAATCGGGGCAGCCCATGAGCAGTTCTTC,TRBJ2-1,.,TRBV4-2,.
CASSWDRANYGYTF,TGTGCCAGCAGTTGGGACAGGGCTAACTATGGCTACACCTTC,TRBJ1-2,TRBD1,TRBV6-1,.
CASSDRQETQYF,TGTGCCAGCAGTGACAGGCAAGAGACCCAGTACTTC,TRBJ2-5,.,TRBV2,.
CSANSYNEQFF,TGCAGTGCTAACTCCTACAATGAGCAGTTCTTC,TRBJ2-1,.,TRBV20-1,.
CASSGRQGRYEQYF,TGTGCCAGCAGCGGTCGACAGGGGCGCTACGAGCAGTACTTC,TRBJ2-7,TRBD1,TRBV7-9,few
CSVRGSSYNEQFF,TGCAGCGTTCGTGGAAGCTCCTACAATGAGCAGTTCTTC,TRBJ2-1,.,TRBV29-1,.
CASSSIWPTGQGTGANVLTF,TGTGCCAGCAGTTCCATATGGCCAACGGGACAGGGGACGGGGGCCAACGTCCTGACTTTC,TRBJ2-6,TRBD1,TRBV28,.
CSVGQFEGYTF,TGCAGCGTTGGACAGTTCGAGGGCTACACCTTC,TRBJ1-2,.,TRBV29-1,.
CASQSGSSGNTIYF,TGTGCCAGCCAGAGCGGGAGCTCTGGAAACACCATATATTTT,TRBJ1-3,.,TRBV25-1,.
CASSLGTGKKRNQPQHF,TGTGCCAGCAGCCTCGGGACAGGGAAAAAGCGCAATCAGCCCCAGCATTTT,TRBJ1-5,TRBD1,TRBV4-2,.
CASSHGQTSNQPQHF,TGTGCCAGCAGCCACGGACAGACTAGCAATCAGCCCCAGCATTTT,TRBJ1-5,.,TRBV7-9,.
CASSKGLTPSTDTQYF,TGTGCCAGCAGTAAGGGACTCACGCCTAGCACAGATACGCAGTATTTT,TRBJ2-3,.,TRBV28,.
CASSLNRYNEQFF,TGTGCCAGCAGCTTAAACAGATACAATGAGCAGTTCTTC,TRBJ2-1,.,TRBV7-3,.
CARRLMVSGGTNYGYTF,TGTGCCAGAAGATTAATGGTGAGCGGGGGCACGAACTATGGCTACACCTTC,TRBJ1-2,.,TRBV5-3,.
CASSLGTGQRDIQYF,TGCGCCAGCAGCCTAGGGACAGGTCAACGGGACATTCAGTACTTC,TRBJ2-4,TRBD1,TRBV5-1,.
CASSLAGRQNTEAFF,TGCGCCAGCAGCTTGGCGGGACGGCAGAACACTGAAGCTTTCTTT,TRBJ1-1,.,TRBV5-1,.